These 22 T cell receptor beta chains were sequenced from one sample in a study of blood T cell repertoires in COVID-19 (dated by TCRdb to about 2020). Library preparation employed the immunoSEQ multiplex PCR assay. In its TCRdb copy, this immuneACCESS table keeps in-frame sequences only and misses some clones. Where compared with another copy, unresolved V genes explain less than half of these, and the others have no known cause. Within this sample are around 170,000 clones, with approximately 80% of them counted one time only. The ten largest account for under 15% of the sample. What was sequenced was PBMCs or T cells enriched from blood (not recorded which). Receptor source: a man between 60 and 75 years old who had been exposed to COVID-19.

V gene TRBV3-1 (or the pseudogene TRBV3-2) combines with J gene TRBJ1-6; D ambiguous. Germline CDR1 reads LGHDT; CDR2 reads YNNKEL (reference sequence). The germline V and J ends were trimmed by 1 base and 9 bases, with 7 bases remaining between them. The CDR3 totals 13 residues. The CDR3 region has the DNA TGTGCCAGCAGCCAAGGCCGAGGTTCACCCCTCCACTTT. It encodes CASSQGRGSPLHF.

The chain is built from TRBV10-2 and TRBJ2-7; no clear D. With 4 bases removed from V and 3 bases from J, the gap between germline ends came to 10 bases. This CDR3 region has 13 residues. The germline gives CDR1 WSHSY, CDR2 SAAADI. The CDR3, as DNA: TGCGCCAGCAGTGTAGCCCCGCACTACGAGCAGTACTTC. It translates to CASSVAPHYEQYF.

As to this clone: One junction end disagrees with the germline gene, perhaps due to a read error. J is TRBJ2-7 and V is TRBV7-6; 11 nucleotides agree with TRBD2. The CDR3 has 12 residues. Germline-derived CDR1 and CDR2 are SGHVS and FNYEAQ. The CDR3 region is CASSLEGLAADF. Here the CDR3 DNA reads TGTGCCAGCAGCTTAGAGGGACTAGCGGCCGACTTC.

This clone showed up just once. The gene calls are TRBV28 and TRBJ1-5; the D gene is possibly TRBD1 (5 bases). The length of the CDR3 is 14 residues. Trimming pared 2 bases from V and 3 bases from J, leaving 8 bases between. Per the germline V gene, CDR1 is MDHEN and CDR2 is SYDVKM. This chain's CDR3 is CASSLGGNNQPQHF. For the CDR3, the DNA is TGTGCCAGCAGTTTAGGGGGGAACAATCAGCCCCAGCATTTT.

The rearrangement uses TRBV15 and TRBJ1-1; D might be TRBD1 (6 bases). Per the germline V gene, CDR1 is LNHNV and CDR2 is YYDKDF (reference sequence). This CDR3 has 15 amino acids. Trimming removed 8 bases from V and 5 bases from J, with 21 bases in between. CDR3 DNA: TGTGCCACCCGTATGAGGGGAGACAGGCGTACTGAAGCTTTCTTT. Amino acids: CATRMRGDRRTEAFF.

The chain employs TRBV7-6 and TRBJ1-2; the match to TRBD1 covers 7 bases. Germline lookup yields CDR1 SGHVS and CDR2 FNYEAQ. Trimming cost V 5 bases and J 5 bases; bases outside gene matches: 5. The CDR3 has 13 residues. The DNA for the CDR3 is TGTGCCAGCAGCCAAGCACAGGGGTATGGCTACACCTTC. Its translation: CASSQAQGYGYTF.

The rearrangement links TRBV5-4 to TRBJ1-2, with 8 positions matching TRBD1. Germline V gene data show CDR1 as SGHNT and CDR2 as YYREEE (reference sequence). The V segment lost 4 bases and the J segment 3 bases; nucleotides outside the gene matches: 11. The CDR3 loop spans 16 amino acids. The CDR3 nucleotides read TGTGCCAGCAGCCAGGGCCAGCGACAGGGGTACTATGGCTACACCTTC. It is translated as CASSQGQRQGYYGYTF.

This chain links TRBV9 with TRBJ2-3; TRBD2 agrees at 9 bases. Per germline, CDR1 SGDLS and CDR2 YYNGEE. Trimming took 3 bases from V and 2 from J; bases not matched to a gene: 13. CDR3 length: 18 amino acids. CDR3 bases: TGTGCCAGCAGCGCAGGACACGGACTAGCGAAAAACACAGATACGCAGTATTTT. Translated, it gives CASSAGHGLAKNTDTQYF.

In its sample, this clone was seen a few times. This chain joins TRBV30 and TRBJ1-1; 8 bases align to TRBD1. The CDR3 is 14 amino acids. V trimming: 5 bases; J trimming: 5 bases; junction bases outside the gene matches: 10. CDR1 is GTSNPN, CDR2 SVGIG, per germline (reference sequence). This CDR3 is CAWFAGGGWTEAFF. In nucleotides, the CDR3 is TGTGCCTGGTTTGCAGGGGGCGGTTGGACTGAAGCTTTCTTT. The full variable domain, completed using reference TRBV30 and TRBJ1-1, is SQTIHQWPATLVQPVGSPLSLECTVEGTSNPNLYWYRQAAGRGLQLLFYSVGIGQISSEVPQNLSASRPQDRQFILSSKKLLLSDSGFYLCAWFAGGGWTEAFFGQGTRLTVV.

This CDR3 is CASSLFSGAQYNEQFF. DNA for the CDR3: TGTGCCAGCAGCTTGTTCAGCGGAGCACAATACAATGAGCAGTTCTTC. The chain uses TRBV5-6 and TRBJ2-1; maybe TRBD2 (5 bases). The germline V and J ends were trimmed by 1 base and 4 bases, with 15 bases remaining between them. The length of the CDR3 is 16 residues. CDR1 SGHDT and CDR2 YYEEEE come from the germline V gene.

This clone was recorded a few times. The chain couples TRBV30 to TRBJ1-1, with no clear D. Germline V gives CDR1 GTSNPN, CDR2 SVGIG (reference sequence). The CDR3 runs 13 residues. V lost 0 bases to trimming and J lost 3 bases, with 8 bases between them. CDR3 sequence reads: CAWSVNIYTEAFF. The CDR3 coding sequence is TGTGCCTGGAGTGTCAACATATACACTGAAGCTTTCTTT.

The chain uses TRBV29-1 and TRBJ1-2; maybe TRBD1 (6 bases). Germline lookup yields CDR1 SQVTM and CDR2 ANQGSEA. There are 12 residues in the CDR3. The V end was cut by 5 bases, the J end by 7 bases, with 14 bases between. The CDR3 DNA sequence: TGCAGCGTTCGACAGGAGGCACCTGGCTACACCTTC. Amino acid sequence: CSVRQEAPGYTF.

In DNA, the CDR3 is TGTGCCAGCAGCCTCCTACAGGGGACAGATACGCAGTATTTT. Residues: CASSLLQGTDTQYF. V and J are TRBV6-5 and TRBJ2-3; TRBD1 agrees at 7 bases. Germline V gene lookup returns CDR1 MNHEY and CDR2 SVGAGI. V gave up 6 bases and J gave up 3 bases; unmatched junction bases: 6. This CDR3 is built from 14 residues.

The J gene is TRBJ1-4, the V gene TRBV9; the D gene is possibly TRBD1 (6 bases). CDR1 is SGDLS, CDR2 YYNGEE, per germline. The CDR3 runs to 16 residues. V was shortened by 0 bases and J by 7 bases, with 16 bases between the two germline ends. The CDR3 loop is CASSVGSGESGEKLFF. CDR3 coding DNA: TGTGCCAGCAGCGTAGGGTCAGGGGAGTCCGGTGAAAAACTGTTTTTT.

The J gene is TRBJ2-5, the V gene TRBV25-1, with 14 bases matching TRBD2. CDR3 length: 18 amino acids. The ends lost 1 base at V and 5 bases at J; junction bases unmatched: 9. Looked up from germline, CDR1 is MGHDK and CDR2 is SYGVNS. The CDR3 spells CASSELGLGTSGSETQYF. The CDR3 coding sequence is TGTGCCAGCAGTGAATTGGGCTTGGGGACTAGCGGGAGCGAGACCCAGTACTTC.

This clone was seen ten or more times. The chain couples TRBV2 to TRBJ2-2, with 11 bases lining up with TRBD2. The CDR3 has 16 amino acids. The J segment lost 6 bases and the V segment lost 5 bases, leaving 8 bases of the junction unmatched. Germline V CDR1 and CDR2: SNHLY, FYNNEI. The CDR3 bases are TGTGCCAGCAGTATTCGACTAGCGGGGCTCCCCGGGGAGCTGTTTTTT. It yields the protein CASSIRLAGLPGELFF.

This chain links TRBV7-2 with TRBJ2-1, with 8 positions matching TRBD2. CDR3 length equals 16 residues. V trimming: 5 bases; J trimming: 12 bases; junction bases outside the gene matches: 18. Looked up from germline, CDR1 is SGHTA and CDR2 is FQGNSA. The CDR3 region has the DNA TGTGCCAGCAGCCCCCTCAATCCGGGAGGGGCGTATGGGCAGTTCTTC. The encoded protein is CASSPLNPGGAYGQFF. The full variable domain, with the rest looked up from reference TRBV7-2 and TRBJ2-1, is GAGVSQSPSNKVTEKGKDVELRCDPISGHTALYWYRQSLGQGLEFLIYFQGNSAPDKSGLPSDRFSAERTGGSVSTLTIQRTQQEDSAVYLCASSPLNPGGAYGQFFGPGTRLTVL.

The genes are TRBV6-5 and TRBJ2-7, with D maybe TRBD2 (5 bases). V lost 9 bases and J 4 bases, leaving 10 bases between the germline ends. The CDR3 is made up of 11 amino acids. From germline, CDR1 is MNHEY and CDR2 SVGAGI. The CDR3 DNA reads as TGTGCCAGTGACGGCGGGTACGAGCAGTACTTC. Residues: CASDGGYEQYF.

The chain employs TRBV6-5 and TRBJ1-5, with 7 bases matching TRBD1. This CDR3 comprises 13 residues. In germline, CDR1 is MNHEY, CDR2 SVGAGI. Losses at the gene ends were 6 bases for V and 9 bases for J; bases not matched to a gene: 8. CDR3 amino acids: CASREDRRGPQHF. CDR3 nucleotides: TGTGCCAGCAGGGAGGACAGGCGTGGGCCCCAGCATTTT.

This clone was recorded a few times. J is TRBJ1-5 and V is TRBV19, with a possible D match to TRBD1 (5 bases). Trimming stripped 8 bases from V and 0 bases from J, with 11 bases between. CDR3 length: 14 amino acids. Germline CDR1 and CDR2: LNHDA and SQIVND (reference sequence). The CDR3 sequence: CASRGGNSNQPQHF. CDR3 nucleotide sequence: TGTGCCAGTCGCGGGGGGAATAGCAATCAGCCCCAGCATTTT.

For the CDR3, the DNA is TGTGCCAGCAGCGACCTTAGGGGGCGAGCCGAGACCCAGTACTTC. It translates to CASSDLRGRAETQYF. The rearrangement joins TRBV6-2 or TRBV6-3 to TRBJ2-5; the match to TRBD1 covers 7 bases. The CDR3 spans 15 residues. V lost 6 bases and J lost 5; bases outside the gene matches: 12. CDR1 is MNHEY and CDR2 is SVGEGT in the germline V gene.

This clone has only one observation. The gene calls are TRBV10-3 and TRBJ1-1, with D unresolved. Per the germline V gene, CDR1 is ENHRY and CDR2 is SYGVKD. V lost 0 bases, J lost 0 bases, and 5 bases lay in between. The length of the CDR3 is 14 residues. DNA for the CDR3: TGTGCCATCAGTGAGTCGGGAGTGAACACTGAAGCTTTCTTT. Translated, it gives CAISESGVNTEAFF.